These T cell receptor beta chains were read from a single sample in a study of vaccination effects on CD4 cells after COVID-19. Clones were sequenced by immunoSEQ multiplex PCR, and TCRdb holds only the in-frame ones, with some missing. The table has about 38,000 clones, 82% seen once. These receptors are not linked to any known antigen. Material: CD4+ T cells from PBMCs cultured without peptide, obtained before COVID-19 vaccination. Receptor source: a human donor who received a COVID-19 vaccine. Each CDR3 is given with its conserved first and last residue. D genes are given only for firm matches. Expanded clones are given a class, and other clones once, few, many or no size at all.

cdr3_nt: TGTGCCAGCAGTTTAAGACCGTCCCCTATGAACACTGAAGCTTTCTTT; cdr3_aa: CASSLRPSPMNTEAFF; j_call: TRBJ1-1; clone_size: .; d_call: .; v_call: TRBV27
cdr3_nt: TGTGCCAGCAGTCGAGACCCTTCCGACAGGGGAGGTATCTATGGCTACACCTTC; cdr3_aa: CASSRDPSDRGGIYGYTF; j_call: TRBJ1-2; clone_size: .; d_call: TRBD1; v_call: TRBV6-6
cdr3_nt: TGTGCCACCAGTGATTCAAAGCCGGGACAGGGGCTCGGCGGGGAGCTGTTTTTT; cdr3_aa: CATSDSKPGQGLGGELFF; j_call: TRBJ2-2; clone_size: .; d_call: TRBD1; v_call: TRBV24-1
cdr3_nt: TGTGCCACCAGTCCAAGCGGGGGGCCCCTGGGGGGCTACACCTTC; cdr3_aa: CATSPSGGPLGGYTF; j_call: TRBJ1-2; clone_size: .; d_call: .; v_call: TRBV24-1
cdr3_nt: TGTGCCAGCTCACCAACACAGGGGGAAGGGACTGAAGCTTTCTTT; cdr3_aa: CASSPTQGEGTEAFF; j_call: TRBJ1-1; clone_size: .; d_call: TRBD1; v_call: TRBV18
cdr3_nt: TGTGCCAGCGGACTTCGACCACAACTCACAGATACGCAGTATTTT; cdr3_aa: CASGLRPQLTDTQYF; j_call: TRBJ2-3; clone_size: .; d_call: .; v_call: TRBV27
cdr3_nt: TGTGCCAGTAGAGAAACAGGGGTTGGCGAAAAACTGTTTTTT; cdr3_aa: CASRETGVGEKLFF; j_call: TRBJ1-4; clone_size: .; d_call: TRBD1; v_call: TRBV19
cdr3_nt: TGTGCCAGCAGCTTAGCCTTGGGAACTAGCGGGGCGTTTCAAGAGACCCAGTACTTC; cdr3_aa: CASSLALGTSGAFQETQYF; j_call: TRBJ2-5; clone_size: .; d_call: TRBD2; v_call: TRBV7-2
cdr3_nt: TGTGCCAGCAGTCGAAACAGGGTTTCTAATGAAAAACTGTTTTTT; cdr3_aa: CASSRNRVSNEKLFF; j_call: TRBJ1-4; clone_size: .; d_call: .; v_call: TRBV7-8
cdr3_nt: TGTGCCAGCAGTGACTTCCGTCAGGGGGGGGGTTCACCCCTCCACTTT; cdr3_aa: CASSDFRQGGGSPLHF; j_call: TRBJ1-6; clone_size: .; d_call: TRBD1; v_call: TRBV25-1
cdr3_nt: TGTGCCTGGAGGGCAAGACAGGGACTGGGGAATACGCAGTATTTT; cdr3_aa: CAWRARQGLGNTQYF; j_call: TRBJ2-3; clone_size: once; d_call: .; v_call: TRBV30
cdr3_nt: TGCAGCGTTGAAGATCCTAGGGGGCTAGGCGGGGAGCTGTTTTTT; cdr3_aa: CSVEDPRGLGGELFF; j_call: TRBJ2-2; clone_size: .; d_call: TRBD1; v_call: TRBV29-1
cdr3_nt: TGTGCCAGCAGTTCGGTGGAGGTATGGCAGCCCCAGCATTTT; cdr3_aa: CASSSVEVWQPQHF; j_call: TRBJ1-5; clone_size: once; d_call: .; v_call: TRBV6-2/TRBV6-3
cdr3_nt: TGCGCCAGCAGTAAGGGTCCAGATACGCAGTATTTT; cdr3_aa: CASSKGPDTQYF; j_call: TRBJ2-3; clone_size: .; d_call: .; v_call: TRBV10-2
cdr3_nt: TGTGCCAGCAGTGAAGAGACAGGGGTAAGGAGCTACACCTTC; cdr3_aa: CASSEETGVRSYTF; j_call: TRBJ1-2; clone_size: few; d_call: TRBD1; v_call: TRBV2
cdr3_nt: TGTGCCAGCAGCTTAGTACTCTCACCCCTCCACTTT; cdr3_aa: CASSLVLSPLHF; j_call: TRBJ1-6; clone_size: .; d_call: .; v_call: TRBV7-9
cdr3_nt: TGTGCCAGCAGTTTATGGATGAACACTGAAGCTTTCTTT; cdr3_aa: CASSLWMNTEAFF; j_call: TRBJ1-1; clone_size: .; d_call: .; v_call: TRBV28
cdr3_nt: TGCGCCAGCAGCCAAGAGCCAGCCTCAGGGGGGCAAGAGACCCAGTACTTC; cdr3_aa: CASSQEPASGGQETQYF; j_call: TRBJ2-5; clone_size: .; d_call: .; v_call: TRBV4-1
cdr3_nt: TGTGCCAGTAGTAGGGGGACCCTGGGGGAAAAACTGTTTTTT; cdr3_aa: CASSRGTLGEKLFF; j_call: TRBJ1-4; clone_size: .; d_call: .; v_call: TRBV19
cdr3_nt: TGTGCCAGCAGCTTTGGGGACAGGGGGGGCTATGGCTACACCTTC; cdr3_aa: CASSFGDRGGYGYTF; j_call: TRBJ1-2; clone_size: .; d_call: TRBD1; v_call: TRBV7-2
cdr3_nt: TGTGCCAGTAGTAGCGGGGGGGCGGCAGATACGCAGTATTTT; cdr3_aa: CASSSGGAADTQYF; j_call: TRBJ2-3; clone_size: .; d_call: TRBD2; v_call: TRBV19
cdr3_nt: TGCGCCAGCAGCCGGAAAGAGGGAGGGGCCAATCAGCCCCAGCATTTT; cdr3_aa: CASSRKEGGANQPQHF; j_call: TRBJ1-5; clone_size: .; d_call: .; v_call: TRBV4-1
cdr3_nt: TGTGCCACCAGTGATTCGGGACAGCCAAAAGAGACCCAGTACTTC; cdr3_aa: CATSDSGQPKETQYF; j_call: TRBJ2-5; clone_size: .; d_call: TRBD1; v_call: TRBV24-1
cdr3_nt: TGCGCCAGCAGTACCCGCGGCAATGAGCAGTTCTTC; cdr3_aa: CASSTRGNEQFF; j_call: TRBJ2-1; clone_size: few; d_call: .; v_call: TRBV10-2
cdr3_nt: TGTGCCAGCAGCTTACTGGCAAGGAAAGAGACCCAGTACTTC; cdr3_aa: CASSLLARKETQYF; j_call: TRBJ2-5; clone_size: once; d_call: .; v_call: TRBV7-2
cdr3_nt: TGTGCCAGCAGCTTAGGACAAAATCAGCCCCAGCATTTT; cdr3_aa: CASSLGQNQPQHF; j_call: TRBJ1-5; clone_size: once; d_call: .; v_call: TRBV7-3
cdr3_nt: TGCGCCAGCAGCACAATTTTAGCGGAAATATCCTACAATGAGCAGTTCTTC; cdr3_aa: CASSTILAEISYNEQFF; j_call: TRBJ2-1; clone_size: .; d_call: .; v_call: TRBV5-1
cdr3_nt: TGTGCCAGTAGGACGCGGGGTGGGACAGATACGCAGTATTTT; cdr3_aa: CASRTRGGTDTQYF; j_call: TRBJ2-3; clone_size: .; d_call: .; v_call: TRBV19
cdr3_nt: TGTGCCAGCAGCCTATCGACTAGCGGGGGAGAAAATGAGCAGTTCTTC; cdr3_aa: CASSLSTSGGENEQFF; j_call: TRBJ2-1; clone_size: once; d_call: TRBD2; v_call: TRBV7-3
cdr3_nt: TGCGCCAGCAGCCGGACCACAGGGGCCGGCAATTCACCCCTCCACTTT; cdr3_aa: CASSRTTGAGNSPLHF; j_call: TRBJ1-6; clone_size: .; d_call: TRBD1; v_call: TRBV10-1
cdr3_nt: TGTGCCAGCAGCGGGGGCGGAGGCCTAGCAAGATCGGATTTT; cdr3_aa: CASSGGGGLARSDF; j_call: TRBJ2-3; clone_size: once; d_call: .; v_call: TRBV7-2
cdr3_nt: TGTGCCAGCGGGCGGGGCGACTATGGCTACACCTTC; cdr3_aa: CASGRGDYGYTF; j_call: TRBJ1-2; clone_size: .; d_call: .; v_call: TRBV2
cdr3_nt: TGTGCCAGCAGGGCTTGGGCTAATGAAAAACTGTTTTTT; cdr3_aa: CASRAWANEKLFF; j_call: TRBJ1-4; clone_size: .; d_call: .; v_call: TRBV6-5
cdr3_nt: TGTGCCACCAGTGACCACTACTCGGGCTCCTACAATGAGCAGTTCTTC; cdr3_aa: CATSDHYSGSYNEQFF; j_call: TRBJ2-1; clone_size: .; d_call: .; v_call: TRBV24-1
cdr3_nt: TGTGCCAGCAGTCGGCAGACAAATCAGCCCCAGCATTTT; cdr3_aa: CASSRQTNQPQHF; j_call: TRBJ1-5; clone_size: .; d_call: .; v_call: TRBV28
cdr3_nt: TGTGCCAGCAGCCAAGGCCGGGGGGCCTACAATGAGCAGTTCTTC; cdr3_aa: CASSQGRGAYNEQFF; j_call: TRBJ2-1; clone_size: .; d_call: TRBD2; v_call: TRBV3-1/TRBV3-2
cdr3_nt: TGTGCCAGCAGTGAAACGTTAGGGTTGACCCAGTACTTC; cdr3_aa: CASSETLGLTQYF; j_call: TRBJ2-5; clone_size: .; d_call: .; v_call: TRBV6-1
cdr3_nt: TGTGCCAGCAGTTACTACGGACAGGGACGGACTGAAGCTTTCTTT; cdr3_aa: CASSYYGQGRTEAFF; j_call: TRBJ1-1; clone_size: .; d_call: TRBD1; v_call: TRBV6-2/TRBV6-3
cdr3_nt: TGTGCCAGTAGTATAACAGGGTCATATGGCTACACCTTC; cdr3_aa: CASSITGSYGYTF; j_call: TRBJ1-2; clone_size: .; d_call: .; v_call: TRBV19
cdr3_nt: TGTGCCACCAGCACGAATTCGGGACCTCGAGGGGGAAACACCATATATTTT; cdr3_aa: CATSTNSGPRGGNTIYF; j_call: TRBJ1-3; clone_size: .; d_call: .; v_call: TRBV15
cdr3_nt: TGTGCCTGGGGGCAGGGCAATTCACCCCTCCACTTT; cdr3_aa: CAWGQGNSPLHF; j_call: TRBJ1-6; clone_size: .; d_call: .; v_call: TRBV30
cdr3_nt: TGTGCCAGCAGCTTGCGTCCCAAAAACATTCAGTACTTC; cdr3_aa: CASSLRPKNIQYF; j_call: TRBJ2-4; clone_size: .; d_call: .; v_call: TRBV5-8
cdr3_nt: TGTGCCATCAGTGAGGGTACCAAGGGAAATGAAAAACTGTTTTTT; cdr3_aa: CAISEGTKGNEKLFF; j_call: TRBJ1-4; clone_size: .; d_call: .; v_call: TRBV10-3
cdr3_nt: TGTGCCAGCTCACCCCTGGCGCAGACGAACACTGAAGCTTTCTTT; cdr3_aa: CASSPLAQTNTEAFF; j_call: TRBJ1-1; clone_size: .; d_call: .; v_call: TRBV18
cdr3_nt: TGTGCCAGCAGCTTGTCGGACAGGGGGTTCGGAGGGGAGACCCAGTACTTC; cdr3_aa: CASSLSDRGFGGETQYF; j_call: TRBJ2-5; clone_size: .; d_call: TRBD1; v_call: TRBV7-3
cdr3_nt: TGTGCCAGCAGTTTCCTTCAGGGGATCACTGAAGCTTTCTTT; cdr3_aa: CASSFLQGITEAFF; j_call: TRBJ1-1; clone_size: .; d_call: .; v_call: TRBV28
cdr3_nt: TGCGCCAGCAGCCGGGGGGGCAGGACAGATACGCAGTATTTT; cdr3_aa: CASSRGGRTDTQYF; j_call: TRBJ2-3; clone_size: .; d_call: TRBD2; v_call: TRBV5-1
cdr3_nt: TGTGCCAGCAGCTTGGTAGGACAAGAGACCCAGTACTTC; cdr3_aa: CASSLVGQETQYF; j_call: TRBJ2-5; clone_size: .; d_call: .; v_call: TRBV5-5
cdr3_nt: TGCAGCGCGGGGACTTTGGGGATTAGCACAGATACGCAGTATTTT; cdr3_aa: CSAGTLGISTDTQYF; j_call: TRBJ2-3; clone_size: .; d_call: .; v_call: TRBV29-1
cdr3_nt: TGTGCCAGTAGCCGGGACAGGGGGAGCGGGGAGCTGTTTTTT; cdr3_aa: CASSRDRGSGELFF; j_call: TRBJ2-2; clone_size: few; d_call: TRBD1; v_call: TRBV19